These 5 T cell receptor beta chains were all obtained from the same sample, sequenced in a study of T cells after yellow fever vaccination. TCRdb processed the 5' RACE reads anew with MiXCR; each CDR3 protein has one entry. This sample has roughly 340,000 distinct CDR3 sequences, with 3% to 4.5% found just once. The sequences come from PBMCs, collected 5 days after the yellow fever booster vaccination. The receptors derive from a man aged 18 to 30 who received the YFV17D yellow fever vaccine.

This clonotype was detected many times. The genes are TRBV5-1 and TRBJ2-5, with D possibly being TRBD2 (5 bases). CDR1 and CDR2 from the germline V gene are SGHRS and YFSETQ. CDR3 length equals 15 residues. V was shortened by 0 bases and J by 1 base, with 10 bases between the two germline ends. In DNA, the CDR3 is TGCGCCAGCAGCTTGGGATCGGCGGGCCAAGAGACCCAGTACTTC. Translated, it gives CASSLGSAGQETQYF.

V is TRBV29-1 and J is TRBJ1-1, with TRBD1 matching 7 bases. Germline trimming cut 7 bases from V and 5 bases from J; bases unmatched to any gene: 10. Germline CDR1 reads SQVTM; CDR2 reads ANQGSEA. This CDR3 region has 13 residues. The DNA for the CDR3 is TGCAGCGAGACTCCGACAGGGAGTACTGAAGCTTTCTTT. The encoded protein is CSETPTGSTEAFF.

V usage is TRBV12-3 or TRBV12-4 and J usage is TRBJ2-5; TRBD2 might be the D (6 bases). Deletions cut 6 bases from V and 0 bases from J, with 11 bases between. This CDR3 spans 14 amino acids. CDR3 nucleotides: TGTGCCAGCAGCCCCCGGGACTACCAAGAGACCCAGTACTTC. Translating gives CASSPRDYQETQYF.

This clonotype has a count of ten or more. The chain couples TRBV5-5 to TRBJ2-5; the match to TRBD2 covers 16 bases. The CDR3 loop spans 16 amino acids. The germline CDR1 and CDR2 sequences are SGHKS and YYEKEE (reference sequence). V gave up 4 bases and J gave up 10 bases; unmatched junction bases: 10. The CDR3: CASSLAGLAGGRVQYF. CDR3 coding DNA: TGTGCCAGCAGCCTCGCGGGACTAGCGGGGGGGAGGGTCCAGTACTTC.

This clonotype came up a few times. The chain couples TRBV12-3 or TRBV12-4 to TRBJ1-1, with 7 bases fitting TRBD1. V gave up 5 bases and J gave up 1 base; unmatched junction bases: 7. The CDR3 totals 15 residues. For the CDR3, the DNA is TGTGCCAGCAGTGAAAACAGGGGTGGGAACACTGAAGCTTTCTTT. Amino acid sequence: CASSENRGGNTEAFF.